This T cell receptor beta chain was captured by sequencing in a study of cytomegalovirus exposure and HLA in healthy donors (dated by TCRdb to 2017 to 2019). Concerning the study at large: An earlier analysis of 587 of the donors reported about 300 Gb of sequence data and about 120 million unique TCR beta sequences obtained from about 200 million T cells. The T cell repertoires of several hundred subjects were profiled by immunosequencing and related to cytomegalovirus serostatus. Among 300 to 500 genotyped donors of the cohort, an average of around 250,000 unique TCR beta nucleotide sequences was sequenced per donor, of which approximately 18% were non-productive. About five DR-DQ haplotypes were treated as single units for association and clustering because of strong linkage in the cohort. In a later analysis, previously published TCR beta repertoires from some 640 donors were re-analyzed and high-resolution HLA genotyping was added so that TCR occurrence patterns could be studied. A separate validation cohort of over 95 different subjects was used in addition to the roughly 620-subject first cohort. HLA typing covered class I and class II loci at four-digit resolution. The study aimed to test whether cataloging public T cell receptors could reveal signatures of past pathogen exposure. Rather than drawing on any new phenotypic data, the later analysis identified candidate immune exposures from TCR beta sequences and the way those sequences occurred across donors. Donor age, sex, ethnicity and CMV serostatus were compiled together with the repertoire data. Typing coverage differed by locus: A, B, C, DRB1 and DQB1 were typed in roughly 620-640 donors, DQA1 in 522, DPA1 in around 600, and DPB1 in just under 490. To predict cytomegalovirus infection status, the study brought together high-throughput TCR immunosequencing, statistical association of individual TCRs with disease status, and machine learning. Roughly 290 gigabases of sequencing data and 70 million to 95 million unique TCR sequences made up an early release that covered approximately 620 HLA-typed donors. Of the 300 to 450 genotyped donors, approximately 82% fell in the genetic ancestry cluster associated with self-reported Caucasian donors. Every discovery cohort repertoire had been produced on one sequencing platform. Genome-wide SNP genotypes for about 55% of the roughly 670 donors were used in a later genetic analysis, which treated that subset as a discovery cohort. In an earlier analysis of about 590 of the donors, high-throughput TCR beta sequencing was used to judge whether each TCR beta V gene segment behaved as functional or pseudogenic.

Based on the germline V gene, the CDR1 and CDR2 sequences are SGDLS and YYNGEE. Between the V and J ends, shortened by 2 bases and 0 bases respectively, the junction contains 10 bases. The CDR3 runs 15 residues from the cysteine to the phenylalanine. Only the CDR3 part of the read is kept: 45 bases, read in frame from the first base. Preparation of the library involved the immunoSEQ multiplex PCR assay. The multiplex PCR relied on a mix of 60 forward primers for TCR Vbeta segments and 13 reverse primers for TCR Jbeta segments. A multiplex PCR assay on genomic DNA amplified the CDR3 region of rearranged TCR beta genes. The amplified TCR beta libraries were sequenced on the Illumina HiSeq System as 87-base-pair reads. On the study's bioinformatics: A later analysis counted approximately 76 million unique TCR beta chains across the 550 to 800 repertoires, and roughly 11 million of these chains were shared by at least two donors. To remove PCR and sequencing errors, raw reads were error-corrected and collapsed into unique sequences using a nearest-neighbor algorithm that merged closely related sequences. Alignment of CDR3 sequences to IMGT reference sequences was used to assign V, D and J gene segments. Each retained sequence needed at least a six-nucleotide match to both a V gene segment and a J gene segment. Rearrangements were called productive when the CDR3 lacked stop codons and stayed in frame with V and J; all others were non-productive. CDR3 was defined according to IMGT convention as the region running from the second conserved V-encoded cysteine to the conserved J-encoded phenylalanine. In an earlier analysis of around 540 of the donors, sequences lacking an unambiguous match to a single V gene segment were excluded. An earlier analysis of 450 to 650 of the donors called V segments functional above 56.7% productive rearrangements and segregating when the between-donor standard deviation exceeded 5%. A statistical classification framework was built to diagnose cytomegalovirus status from the catalog of TCR beta chain sequences. A later analysis assigned V and J genes by comparing TCR nucleotide sequences with IMGT/GENE-DB human TR gene sequences. Using the TCRdist pipeline, a later analysis assigned CDR3 sequences along with most-parsimonious VDJ recombination scenarios. In a later analysis, every TCR beta chain was defined by the combination of its CDR3 amino acid sequence and its V-gene family, and reads without a unique V-gene family were dropped. A later analysis removed 450 to 600 highly shared, low-generation-probability nucleotide sequences to deal with suspected cross-contamination and a sequencing artifact. For each public chain, a later analysis derived a clonal expansion index from normalized ranks of inferred template counts within each repertoire. A later analysis computed generation probabilities with a VDJ recombination model fitted to out-of-frame rearrangements, and checked the results against IGoR. In a later analysis, TCR-TCR, TCR-HLA and TCR-CMV co-occurrence was scored with hypergeometric tests, and a repertoire-size bias correction was applied to TCR pairs. A later analysis estimated false discovery rates by permuting HLA or CMV assignments 20 times. In a later analysis, co-occurring TCRs were grouped using DBSCAN, with TCRdist sequence similarity added in when clustering inside HLA-allele-positive subsets. Repertoires with fewer than 30,000 or more than 120,000 public chains, plus five repertoires with anomalous nucleotide sharing, were excluded from co-occurrence clustering. As stored in TCRdb, this immuneACCESS dataset retains in-frame rearrangements with V and J assigned. A fraction of the clones does not appear; measured against another copy, unresolved V genes explain less than half of the discrepancy, and the remainder lacks a known reason. The V and J calls and the clone size are those of that table, but D and trimming were determined from the DNA. The sample table records over 200,000 clones; about three quarters of these occur just once. 1.5% to 2% of the sample is taken by the ten largest.

The sample holds a few counts of this clone. Its binding antigen is unknown. No base quality information exists; no much larger clone differs at one position. Points the paper makes about the study in general: Roughly uniform sequencing depth across donors was assumed in presence/absence analyses, although this assumption may not hold. Three of the identified cytomegalovirus-associated TCR beta chains were confirmed in vitro to be specific for cytomegalovirus antigens. Some IMGT-functional V segments, including TRBV6-2 and TRBV6-3, could not be told apart with the 87-base-pair reads, so those segments were excluded. Compared with the approximately 670-donor mean, donors in an Asian-associated ancestry cluster had fewer N-insertions in productive TCRs, according to a later genetic analysis. The classifier was reported to diagnose cytomegalovirus status with high specificity and sensitivity in both the original and validation cohorts. A later analysis found that TCR association rates varied across HLA loci, with DRB1 alleles showing the most associated TCRs and HLA-C alleles the fewest. In this cohort, only TCR beta chains were sequenced, and detectable features were limited by the absence of alpha or paired-chain data. In an earlier analysis of approximately 590 of the donors, most TCR beta V segments were observed in productive rearrangements about 87% or about 30% of the time, broadly matching IMGT annotations. Strong co-occurrence of HLA alleles, especially DR and DQ, made assigning TCR associations to individual alleles difficult. Because HLA typing was missing for some donors at each locus, association tests included only the typed subset. CMV serostatus was the only immune exposure information available for the cohort. A further reported finding was that TCR beta sequences accurately predicted the HLA-A and HLA-B alleles for most subjects in the first cohort. Most TCR sequences were observed very rarely across donors, whereas some public TCRs were present in many individuals. An association between a missense DCLRE1C variant and V-gene and J-gene trimming of TCR beta chains was found in a later genetic analysis and replicated in an independent cohort. According to a later analysis, most CMV-associated TCR beta chains appeared to be HLA-restricted, and the HLA associations seemed to be driven largely by CMV exposure. Correlated functional status among segregating V segments might be attributable to linkage disequilibrium, but an unknown experimental factor could not be ruled out. The sequencing pipeline was judged likely to have produced a cluster of highly shared sequence variants as a technical artifact. Specific HLA alleles were associated with 15,000 to 20,000 TCR beta sequences at a false discovery rate of 0.05 in a later analysis. In a later analysis, HLA-associated TCR beta chains were found to be more clonally expanded and to have lower generation probabilities than equally common non-associated chains. According to the authors, the approach could potentially be generalized to other disease states and immunological phenotypes. In a later analysis, several top co-occurrence clusters were reported to appear linked to parvovirus B19, influenza, CMV and Epstein-Barr virus. The earlier analysis of some 540 of the donors excluded approximately 15 rarely observed V segments, including chromosome 9 orphons, because counts were too low. The study listed approximately 150 TCR beta chains as associated with cytomegalovirus.

The cohort consisted of more than 650 healthy bone marrow donors. At the time of sampling, all cohort members were nominally healthy, though unrecorded immune exposures were likely present. The donor was CMV seronegative and was included in the group of several hundred seronegative cohort members. A peripheral blood sample was provided by each donor, and peripheral blood mononuclear cells were used for TCR beta sequencing. The Qiagen DNeasy Blood Extraction Kit was used to extract genomic DNA from the blood cell samples. This receptor chain uses TRBV9 and TRBJ2-3, with the D gene not confidently named. The sample comprised PBMCs. The TCR comes from a male donor in good health and CMV-seronegative. The CDR3 sequence is CASSVNSPSTDTQYF. The nucleotide sequence is given as TGTGCCAGCAGCGTTAACTCGCCTAGCACAGATACGCAGTATTTT.